This T cell receptor beta chain was observed in a study of CD8 T cells in ankylosing spondylitis. The CDR3 has 15 residues. V gave up 3 bases and J gave up 5 bases, with 13 bases separating them. CDR1 is KGHDR, CDR2 SFDVKD, per germline. Quantitative barcoded 5'-RACE was used to prepare TCR beta libraries. One entry per CDR3 protein results from TCRdb running MiXCR on the 5' RACE reads. Among 650,000 to 800,000 distinct CDR3 sequences listed, around 20% were seen once. Regarding the study as a whole: What appeared characteristic of ankylosing spondylitis blood was a TCR beta motif of fewer than ten highly homologous variants. Reportedly, disease-linked clones are significantly enriched in ankylosing spondylitis patients' matched synovial fluid. There were earlier reports of some motif variants in reactive arthritis synovial fluid and blood.

This clonotype was counted between two and nine times. Its antigen is not identified. The chain uses TRBV24-1 and TRBJ2-1; D might be TRBD1 (5 bases). Sequencing was carried out using blood, either unsorted or a sorted T cell fraction (not recorded which). The clonotype comes from a male donor with ankylosing spondylitis. Written as DNA, the CDR3 is TGTGCCACCAGTGATCCCAGGGTTTACCACAATGAGCAGTTCTTC. Protein product: CATSDPRVYHNEQFF.